This record covers a single T cell receptor (beta chain). This record comes from a study of blood T cell repertoires in COVID-19. CDR1 and CDR2 (germline): SGHDN, FVKESK. V was pared by 9 bases and J by 7 bases, with 13 bases between. The CDR3 is 12 residues long. This table comes from immunoSEQ multiplex PCR, and its TCRdb copy is limited to in-frame clones, with some not included. The sample has 100,000 or so clones; about nine tenths are singletons. The sequenced sample consisted of peripheral blood. The chain employs TRBV14 and TRBJ2-1; D is perhaps TRBD1 (6 bases). The clonotype originates from a woman between 45 and 65 years old in a cohort sampled during active COVID-19. The CDR3 DNA reads TGTGCCAGTCAGATACAGGGAAATGAGCAGTTCTTC. Protein: CASQIQGNEQFF.